This T cell receptor (beta chain) was recovered during a study of blood T cell repertoires in COVID-19. Study-wide context: Sites in the United States, Italy and Spain provided acute and convalescent COVID-19 samples. PBMCs, B-cell-depleted T cells, or T cells were the source of the cDNA or gDNA that made up the material.

Germline V gives CDR1 LNHNV, CDR2 YYDKDF (reference sequence). J gave up 2 bases and V 0 bases, and 4 bases lay outside the gene matches. The CDR3 contains 16 residues. Per the study methods: Researchers report that nucleated cell counts were estimated from reference gene primer amplification. Sequencing used immunoSEQ multiplex PCR; TCRdb keeps in-frame clones, though not all of them. The V and J calls and clone size are taken from that table; D and trimming were inferred from the DNA. This repertoire shows roughly 250,000 clones, roughly 93% found once; its top ten account for about 2.5%. The material sequenced was PBMCs or T cells enriched from blood (not recorded which). The receptor was derived from a woman aged 40 to 49 with acute COVID-19. The genes are TRBV15 and TRBJ1-5; 7 bases match TRBD1. CDR3 nucleotides: TGTGCCACCAGCAGAGAGACAGGGCACGGCAATCAGCCCCAGCATTTT. Protein product: CATSRETGHGNQPQHF.